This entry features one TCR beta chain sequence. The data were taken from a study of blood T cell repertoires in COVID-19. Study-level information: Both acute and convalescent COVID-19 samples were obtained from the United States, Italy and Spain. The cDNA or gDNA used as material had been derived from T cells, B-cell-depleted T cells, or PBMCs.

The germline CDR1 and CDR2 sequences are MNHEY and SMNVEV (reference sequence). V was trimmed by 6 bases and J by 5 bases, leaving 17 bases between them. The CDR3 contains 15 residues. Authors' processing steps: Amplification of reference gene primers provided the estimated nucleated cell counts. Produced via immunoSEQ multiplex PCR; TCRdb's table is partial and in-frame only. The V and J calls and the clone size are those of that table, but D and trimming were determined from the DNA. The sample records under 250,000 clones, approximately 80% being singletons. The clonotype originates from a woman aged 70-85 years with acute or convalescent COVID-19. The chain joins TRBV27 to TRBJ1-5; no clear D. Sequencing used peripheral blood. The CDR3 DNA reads TGTGCCAGCAGACGCCTGTCCGTGAGCGATCAGCCCCAGCATTTT. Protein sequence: CASRRLSVSDQPQHF.